Each of the 28 T cell receptor beta chains below was sequenced from the same sample in a study of OX40 agonist ivuxolimab in advanced cancers. Produced via immunoSEQ multiplex PCR; TCRdb's table is partial and in-frame only. The repertoire holds some 89,000 clones, around 84% seen once, with approximately 1.9% in the top ten. This sample comprised CD4+ or CD8+ T cells sorted from blood, obtained in a trial of the OX40 agonist ivuxolimab. Receptors originate from an adult with an advanced solid tumor such as melanoma, head and neck, liver or kidney cancer.

V and J are TRBV28 and TRBJ1-5, with D maybe TRBD1 (6 bases). CDR1 is MDHEN, CDR2 SYDVKM, per germline. The V and J ends lost 7 bases and 7 bases respectively, with 17 bases between them. This CDR3 is built from 14 residues. This CDR3 is CASTLRGGRQPQHF. The CDR3, as DNA: TGTGCCAGCACCCTGAGGGGGGGAAGACAGCCCCAGCATTTT.

The gene calls are TRBV10-3 and TRBJ1-1; D ambiguous. Germline-derived CDR1 and CDR2 are ENHRY and SYGVKD. With 4 bases removed from V and 0 bases from J, the gap between germline ends came to 18 bases. The CDR3 extends over 17 amino acids. CDR3: CAISGSNTWRLNTEAFF. Written as DNA, the CDR3 is TGTGCCATCAGTGGGTCAAATACGTGGCGGTTGAACACTGAAGCTTTCTTT.

CDR3 sequence: CASNGGAGNQPQHF. In nucleotides, the CDR3 is TGTGCCAGTAACGGGGGGGCTGGCAATCAGCCCCAGCATTTT. This chain links TRBV19 with TRBJ1-5, with D possibly TRBD1 on 6 matching bases. Trimming shortened V by 7 bases and J by 2 bases, and 12 bases separated the two germline ends. Germline CDR1 and CDR2: LNHDA and SQIVND (reference sequence). The CDR3 runs to 14 residues.

This clone was counted between two and nine times. CDR3 loop: CASSPFGTGEGGSYTF. The CDR3 nucleotides are TGTGCCAGCAGCCCCTTCGGGACAGGGGAAGGCGGGAGCTACACCTTC. The chain carries TRBV7-6 and TRBJ1-2; 10 positions match TRBD1. Unmatched junction bases numbered 15, after V lost 5 bases and J lost 9 bases. CDR3 length: 16 amino acids. CDR1 is SGHVS, CDR2 FNYEAQ, per germline.

The chain has TRBV4-3 and TRBJ2-1; possible D gene TRBD1, 6 bases. The CDR3 runs to 16 residues. The V end lost 0 bases, the J end lost 12 bases, and 21 bases lay between the germline ends. Germline CDR1 reads LGHNA; CDR2 reads YSLEER. The CDR3 DNA follows: TGCGCCAGCAGCCAAGAGGGTGGCCCCGCTCCCAGGGGGCAGTTCTTC. Translation gives CASSQEGGPAPRGQFF.

The V and J genes are TRBV5-1 and TRBJ1-1; no clear D. The germline V and J ends were trimmed by 4 bases and 5 bases, with 24 bases remaining between them. Per the germline V gene, CDR1 is SGHRS and CDR2 is YFSETQ. This CDR3 contains 17 residues. The CDR3 region has the DNA TGCGCCAGCAGCGGCGGAATCGACCCGTACCTAGAGACTGAAGCTTTCTTT. Amino acids: CASSGGIDPYLETEAFF.

V and J are TRBV28 and TRBJ2-5; D gene ambiguous. The J call may be in error: the DNA end matches TRBJ2-7 better. The CDR3 sequence is 13 residues long. CDR1 and CDR2 (germline): MDHEN, SYDVKM. CDR3 nucleotides: TGTGCCAGCAGTTTAGGGCGGACCTACGAGCAGTACTTC. Protein: CASSLGRTYEQYF.

This clone was counted between two and nine times. J is TRBJ2-1 and V is TRBV5-1; D is perhaps TRBD1 or TRBD2 (5 bases each). Germline CDR1 and CDR2: SGHRS and YFSETQ. The CDR3 covers 15 residues. V was clipped by 3 bases and J by 13 bases, with 23 bases between them. DNA for the CDR3: TGCGCCAGCAGCTCAGGAGCCAGTAGGGGCGGGTACCAGTTCTTC. This codes for CASSSGASRGGYQFF.

This chain joins TRBV5-1 and TRBJ1-2; a possible D gene is TRBD1 (5 bases). The ends were cut back, 5 bases at V and 1 base at J, with 15 bases in the middle. This CDR3 comprises 15 residues. From germline, CDR1 is SGHRS and CDR2 YFSETQ. As DNA, the CDR3 is TGCGCCAGCAGGAACCGGGACGGCCTTAACTATGGCTACACCTTC. Amino acid sequence: CASRNRDGLNYGYTF.

The V call is TRBV27, the J call TRBJ2-5; TRBD2 matches at 8 bases. The germline CDR1 and CDR2 sequences are MNHEY and SMNVEV (reference sequence). With 4 bases clipped from V and 10 bases from J, the junction kept 8 bases outside the gene matches. This CDR3 comprises 13 residues. The chain's CDR3 is CASSSGGGGGQYF. The CDR3 DNA sequence: TGTGCCAGCAGTTCCGGGGGGGGAGGCGGCCAGTACTTC.

The V call is TRBV6-1, the J call TRBJ2-7, with 9 bases matching TRBD1. CDR3 size: 13 residues. Germline V lookup: CDR1 MNHNS, CDR2 SASEGT. J was trimmed by 6 bases and V by 2 bases; bases with no gene match: 2. In DNA, the CDR3 is TGTGCCAGCAGTGAAACAGGGGGCAGCGAGCAGTACTTC. It encodes CASSETGGSEQYF.

This clone was seen once. The chain uses TRBV6-1 and TRBJ1-2; 7 bases fit TRBD1. Trimming at V came to 8 bases and at J to 0 bases, leaving 3 bases not matched to a gene. The V gene's germline CDR1 is MNHNS and CDR2 SASEGT. The CDR3 length is 13 residues. The CDR3: CASWDSANYGYTF. The DNA for the CDR3 is TGTGCCAGCTGGGACAGCGCTAACTATGGCTACACCTTC.

The V and J genes are TRBV11-1 and TRBJ1-6, with no clear D. CDR3 length equals 12 residues. V lost 5 bases and J lost 11, with 10 bases in between. Germline CDR1 reads SGHAT; CDR2 reads FQDESV (reference sequence). CDR3 in amino acids: CASSLSGTPLHF. The CDR3 DNA reads as TGTGCCAGCAGCCTGTCGGGGACACCCCTCCACTTT.

V gene TRBV19 combines with J gene TRBJ1-3; D is uncertain. This CDR3 comprises 13 residues. Trimming took 7 bases from V and 4 from J, leaving 11 bases between them. Germline lookup yields CDR1 LNHDA and CDR2 SQIVND (reference sequence). CDR3 loop: CASNGVSGNTIYF. DNA of the CDR3: TGTGCCAGTAACGGAGTCTCAGGAAACACCATATATTTT.

The chain joins TRBV30 to TRBJ1-6; D not resolved. This CDR3 has 13 amino acids. The V gene lost 2 bases and the J gene lost 14 bases, with 16 bases spanning the gap. Germline V lookup: CDR1 GTSNPN, CDR2 SVGIG (reference sequence). CDR3 sequence: CAWSRAGPRTLHF. The CDR3 region has the DNA TGTGCCTGGAGTAGGGCAGGCCCCCGCACCCTCCACTTT.

The rearrangement uses TRBV18 and TRBJ1-3; 9 bases line up with TRBD1. V trimming: 3 bases; J trimming: 4 bases; junction bases outside the gene matches: 10. Germline CDR1 and CDR2: KGHSH and LQKENI. There are 17 residues in the CDR3. The CDR3 DNA is TGTGCCAGCTCACCCCAACAGGGGGCGTCGTACGGAAACACCATATATTTT. This gives the protein CASSPQQGASYGNTIYF. The full variable domain, rest sourced from reference TRBV18 and TRBJ1-3, is NAGVMQNPRHLVRRRGQEARLRCSPMKGHSHVYWYRQLPEEGLKFMVYLQKENIIDESGMPKERFSAEFPKEGPSILRIQQVVRGDSAAYFCASSPQQGASYGNTIYFGEGSWLTVV.

The CDR3 coding sequence is TGTGCCAGCAGCCAGGGGACTAGCGGACACCAAGAGACCCAGTACTTC. It is translated as CASSQGTSGHQETQYF. The J gene is TRBJ2-5, the V gene TRBV7-9; 11 bases fit TRBD2. The junction had 5 bases not matched to a gene; V was cut back by 5 bases and J by 0 bases. The CDR3 is 16 residues long. Germline V lookup: CDR1 SEHNR, CDR2 FQNEAQ (reference sequence).

The rearrangement links TRBV7-2 to TRBJ2-3, with 12 bases identical to TRBD2. Germline CDR1 SGHTA, CDR2 FQGNSA. The CDR3 sequence is 17 residues long. Losses at the gene ends were 1 base for V and 4 bases for J; bases not matched to a gene: 6. CDR3 residues: CASSLGRSSGGADTQYF. For the CDR3, the DNA is TGTGCCAGCAGCTTAGGGCGCTCTAGCGGGGGGGCAGATACGCAGTATTTT.

The J gene is TRBJ2-5, the V gene TRBV7-9, with a possible D match to TRBD1 (5 bases). Germline values: CDR1 SEHNR, CDR2 FQNEAQ (reference sequence). This CDR3 comprises 14 residues. V dropped 5 bases and J dropped 5 bases, with 15 bases sitting between them. CDR3 nucleotides: TGTGCCAGCAGCCGAGGCAGGGCCGGGGAGACCCAGTACTTC. Translation: CASSRGRAGETQYF.

The V gene is TRBV10-2, the J gene TRBJ1-1, with no clear D. Germline lookup yields CDR1 WSHSY and CDR2 SAAADI. Trimming took off 0 bases at V and 11 bases at J, with 16 bases between the two ends. The CDR3 is 14 residues long. The CDR3 loop is CASSESVAWGRAFF. The CDR3 nucleotides read TGCGCCAGCAGTGAGTCGGTAGCCTGGGGTCGGGCTTTCTTT.

The V gene is TRBV9, the J gene TRBJ2-5; D may be TRBD2 (5 bases). This CDR3 is 13 amino acids long. Germline V gene lookup returns CDR1 SGDLS and CDR2 YYNGEE. The V end was cut by 4 bases, the J end by 9 bases, with 16 bases between. The CDR3: CASSTSSHQAQYF. The CDR3 nucleotides read TGTGCCAGCAGCACATCTAGCCACCAGGCCCAGTACTTC.

This clone has only one observation. The V and J genes are TRBV18 and TRBJ2-1; the match to TRBD1 covers 8 bases. CDR1 and CDR2 from the germline V gene are KGHSH and LQKENI. The CDR3 sequence is 16 residues long. The junction had 4 bases not matched to a gene; V was cut back by 3 bases and J by 0 bases. The CDR3 DNA sequence: TGTGCCAGCTCACCGGGACAGGCGGCCTCCTACAATGAGCAGTTCTTC. As protein: CASSPGQAASYNEQFF.

The rearrangement joins TRBV5-8 to TRBJ2-3; the D call may be TRBD1 or TRBD2 (6 bases each). The CDR3 has 15 residues. Trimming shortened V by 3 bases and J by 1 base, and 12 bases separated the two germline ends. CDR1 is SGHTS, CDR2 YDEGEE, per germline. This chain's CDR3 is CASSWRGSGTDTQYF. As DNA, the CDR3 is TGTGCCAGCAGCTGGAGGGGGTCCGGCACAGATACGCAGTATTTT.

The CDR3 nucleotides are TGTGCCAGCAGCCCTAGCGGGTCCTACAATGAGCAGTTCTTC. Protein: CASSPSGSYNEQFF. The chain combines TRBV11-2 with TRBJ2-1; the match to TRBD2 covers 8 bases. This CDR3 region has 14 residues. Trimming took 5 bases from V and 1 from J; bases not matched to a gene: 1. Germline V CDR1 and CDR2: SGHAT, FQNNGV.

The chain recombines TRBV4-1 with TRBJ2-6; D gene unclear. CDR3 length equals 18 residues. Germline CDR1 MGHRA, CDR2 YSYEKL. Trimming left V 1 base short and J 1 base short, with 14 bases between. CDR3 residues: CASSQGSAPISGANVLTF. CDR3 nucleotide sequence: TGCGCCAGCAGCCAAGGGTCGGCCCCAATATCTGGGGCCAACGTCCTGACTTTC.

This chain uses TRBV6-5 with TRBJ1-1; D ambiguous. The CDR3 loop spans 13 amino acids. The germline V gene has CDR1 MNHEY and CDR2 SVGAGI. V lost 0 bases and J lost 3, with 5 bases in between. The CDR3 region is CASSYSKDTEAFF. The CDR3 coding sequence is TGTGCCAGCAGTTACTCGAAGGACACTGAAGCTTTCTTT.

The V and J genes are TRBV30 and TRBJ1-1, with a tentative D call TRBD1 (6 bases). Germline assignment: CDR1 GTSNPN and CDR2 SVGIG (reference sequence). The germline V and J ends were trimmed by 2 bases and 3 bases, with 13 bases remaining between them. This CDR3 comprises 14 residues. The CDR3 region has the DNA TGTGCCTGGAGTCGGTGGGGGGGCGACACTGAAGCTTTCTTT. It yields the protein CAWSRWGGDTEAFF.

The chain recombines TRBV7-3 with TRBJ2-5, with 10 bases matching TRBD2. V was clipped by 3 bases and J by 5 bases; unmatched bases: 6. The CDR3 totals 15 residues. Germline V gene sequence: CDR1 SGHTA, CDR2 FQGTGA. CDR3 in DNA: TGTGCCAGCAGCTTTCAAGCGGGGGGGCTGGAGACCCAGTACTTC. This translates into CASSFQAGGLETQYF.